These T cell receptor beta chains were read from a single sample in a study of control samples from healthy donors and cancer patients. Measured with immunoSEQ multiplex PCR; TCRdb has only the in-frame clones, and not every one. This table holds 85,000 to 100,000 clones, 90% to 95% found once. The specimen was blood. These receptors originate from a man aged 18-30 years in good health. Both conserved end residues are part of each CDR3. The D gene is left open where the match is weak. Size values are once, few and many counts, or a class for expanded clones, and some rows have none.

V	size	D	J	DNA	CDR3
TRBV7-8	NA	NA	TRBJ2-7	TGTGCCAGCAGTTCCAGGTCAGCCTTAGCGGTGGTCTACGAGCAGTACTTC	CASSSRSALAVVYEQYF
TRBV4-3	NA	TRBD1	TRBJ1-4	TGCGCCAGCAGCCTATTCTCCGGGACAGGGCCTGAAAAACTGTTTTTT	CASSLFSGTGPEKLFF
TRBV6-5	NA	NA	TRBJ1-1	TGTGCCAGCAGTTACCTCGGCAGGGGACAGAACACTGAAGCTTTCTTT	CASSYLGRGQNTEAFF
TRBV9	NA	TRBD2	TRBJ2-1	TGTGCCAGCAGCCAAGGGACTAGCGGGAGTAATGAGCAGTTCTTC	CASSQGTSGSNEQFF
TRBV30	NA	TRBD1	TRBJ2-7	TGTGCCGGAACAGGGGCCCCCTACGAGCAGTACTTC	CAGTGAPYEQYF
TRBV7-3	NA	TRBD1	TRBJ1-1	TGTGCCAGCAGCTTAATTCTGCAGGGGGCGACTGAAGCTTTCTTT	CASSLILQGATEAFF
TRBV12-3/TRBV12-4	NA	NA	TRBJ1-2	TGTGCCAGCAGTTTAGCGGGCTACTATGGCTACACCTTC	CASSLAGYYGYTF
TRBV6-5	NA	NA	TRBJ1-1	TGTGCCAGCAGTTACGGGGCCATGGGGGAACCTCCTGAAGCTTTCTTT	CASSYGAMGEPPEAFF
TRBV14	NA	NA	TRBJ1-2	TGTGCCAGCAGCTCTTCCAGTAGACTATATGGCTACACCTTC	CASSSSSRLYGYTF
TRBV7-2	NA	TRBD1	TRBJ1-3	TGTGCCAGCAGCTTAGCAGACAGGGTGGCTGGAAACACCATATATTTT	CASSLADRVAGNTIYF
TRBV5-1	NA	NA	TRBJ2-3	TGCGCCAGCAGCCCGGAGGGTACAGGTCTCCCAGATACGCAGTATTTT	CASSPEGTGLPDTQYF
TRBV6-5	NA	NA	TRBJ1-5	TGTGCCAGTACCGCTGGACAGATCAATCAGCCCCAGCATTTT	CASTAGQINQPQHF
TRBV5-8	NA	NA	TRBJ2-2	TGTGCCAGCAGCTTGGCCGGGATTGGGACCGGGGAGCTGTTTTTT	CASSLAGIGTGELFF
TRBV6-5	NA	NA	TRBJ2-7	TGTGCCAGCAGTTCCCGGACCTACGAGCAGTACTTC	CASSSRTYEQYF
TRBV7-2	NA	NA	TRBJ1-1	TGTGCCAGCAGCTTAGAGGTGAACACTGAAGCTTTCTTT	CASSLEVNTEAFF
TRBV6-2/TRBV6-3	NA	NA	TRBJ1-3	TGTGCCAGCAGTTATGTGGGCTACCTCGGAAACACCATATATTTT	CASSYVGYLGNTIYF
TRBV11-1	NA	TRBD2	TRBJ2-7	TGTGCCAGCAGCTTAGGCGGACTAGCGGAACACTACGAGCAGTACTTC	CASSLGGLAEHYEQYF
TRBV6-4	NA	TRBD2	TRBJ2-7	TGTGCCAGCACAGAAACGAGACTAGCGTCCTACGAGCAGTACTTC	CASTETRLASYEQYF
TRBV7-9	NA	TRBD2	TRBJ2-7	TGTGCCAGCAGCCCCCCGACTAGCGGCAGCTCCTACGAGCAGTACTTC	CASSPPTSGSSYEQYF
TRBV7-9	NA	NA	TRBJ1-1	TGTGCCAGCAGCTTCTCCACCACGGGCGGTGAAGCTTTCTTT	CASSFSTTGGEAFF
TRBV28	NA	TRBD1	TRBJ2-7	TGTGCCAGCAGCCCACCGGGACAGATAGTCTACGAGCAGTACTTC	CASSPPGQIVYEQYF
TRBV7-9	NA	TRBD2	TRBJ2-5	TGTGCCGAGGGGGCTAGCGGGGGCCAACAAGAGACCCAGTACTTC	CAEGASGGQQETQYF
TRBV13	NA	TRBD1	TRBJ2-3	TGTGCCAGCAGCTTAACTCAGGGGGCCACAGATACGCAGTATTTT	CASSLTQGATDTQYF
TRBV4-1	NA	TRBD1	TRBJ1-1	TGCGCCAGCAGCCCCCCTGACAGGGCATGGGCTGAAGCTTTCTTT	CASSPPDRAWAEAFF
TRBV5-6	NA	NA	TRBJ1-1	TGTGCCAGCAGCCGGGGACGAGGGGGGAACACTGAAGCTTTCTTT	CASSRGRGGNTEAFF
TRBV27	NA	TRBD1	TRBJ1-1	TGTGCCAGCAGCCCGACCTCAGGGGGCACTGAAGCTTTCTTT	CASSPTSGGTEAFF
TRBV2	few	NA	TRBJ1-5	TGTGCCAGCAAACCAAGTCGAGGCAATCAGCCCCAGCATTTT	CASKPSRGNQPQHF
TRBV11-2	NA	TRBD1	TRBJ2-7	TGTGCCAGCAGCTTAGACGGGGTAGGGCAGGGGGATACCTACGAGCAGTACTTC	CASSLDGVGQGDTYEQYF
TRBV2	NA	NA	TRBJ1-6	TGTGCCAGCAGATCCCTGGGCCGGAAGAATTCACCCCTCCACTTT	CASRSLGRKNSPLHF
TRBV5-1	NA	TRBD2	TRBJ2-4	TGCGCCAGCAGCTTGTCTGGGGGACTAGCGGCAAAAAACATTCAGTACTTC	CASSLSGGLAAKNIQYF
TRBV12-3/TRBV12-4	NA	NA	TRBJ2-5	TGTGCCAGCAGTTTAGGCCTGAGGCAGACCCAGTACTTC	CASSLGLRQTQYF
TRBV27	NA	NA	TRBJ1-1	TGTGCCAGCAGTTTTCAGGGTGAAGCTTTCTTT	CASSFQGEAFF
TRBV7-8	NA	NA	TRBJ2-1	TGTGCCAGCAGCTTAGCCGGCGGGCACAATGAGCAGTTCTTC	CASSLAGGHNEQFF
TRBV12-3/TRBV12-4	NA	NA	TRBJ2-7	TGTGCCAGCAGCCGCCACGCTGGGTACGAGCAGTACTTC	CASSRHAGYEQYF
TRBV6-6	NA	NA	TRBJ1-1	TGTGCCAGCAGTTCGGGCGGGGAAACTCAAGCTTTCTTT	CASSSGGETQAFF
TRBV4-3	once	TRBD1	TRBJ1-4	TGCGCCAGCAGGGGGACAGGGGCAACTAATGAAAAACTGTTTTTT	CASRGTGATNEKLFF
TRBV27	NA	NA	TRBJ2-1	TGTGCCAGCAGTTTTCGGGGAAACAATGAGCAGTTCTTC	CASSFRGNNEQFF
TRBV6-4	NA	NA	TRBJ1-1	TGTGCCAGCAGTTTCCGGGATTCGAGCACTGAAGCTTTCTTT	CASSFRDSSTEAFF
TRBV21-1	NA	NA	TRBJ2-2	TGTGCCAGCAGCAAATATCGTAATCTAGCGGGAGAGTTCGGGGAGCTGTTTTTT	CASSKYRNLAGEFGELFF
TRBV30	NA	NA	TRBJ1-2	TGTGCCTGGAGTATTAACTATGGCTACACCTTC	CAWSINYGYTF
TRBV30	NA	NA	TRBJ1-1	TGTGCCTGGAGTGTACTTGAGGGGACCAGTGAAGCTTTCTTT	CAWSVLEGTSEAFF
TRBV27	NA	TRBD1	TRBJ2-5	TGTGCCAGCAGTCCGGGGACAGGGAGCTTCGGGAAGACCCAGTACTTC	CASSPGTGSFGKTQYF
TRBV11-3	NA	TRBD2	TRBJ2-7	TGTGCCAGCAGCCTAGGACTAGCGGGAGTCTACGAGCAGTACTTC	CASSLGLAGVYEQYF
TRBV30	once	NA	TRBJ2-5	TGTGCCTGGAAGGCAGACGAAGAGACCCAGTACTTC	CAWKADEETQYF
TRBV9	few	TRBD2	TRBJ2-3	TGTGCCAGCAGCGTAGATACTAGCGGGAGGGGTACGCAGTATTTT	CASSVDTSGRGTQYF
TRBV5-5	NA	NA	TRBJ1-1	TGTGCCAGCAGCTTGGGCAGAAACACTGAAGCTTTCTTT	CASSLGRNTEAFF
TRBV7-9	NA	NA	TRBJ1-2	TGTGCCAGCAGCTTATATGGGGATGGCTACACCTTC	CASSLYGDGYTF
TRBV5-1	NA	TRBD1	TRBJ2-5	TGCGCCAGCAGCGGAGGACAGGGAAGAGAGACCCAGTACTTC	CASSGGQGRETQYF
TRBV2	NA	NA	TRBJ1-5	TGTGCCAGCAGTGTCGAGGGACTGAATCAGCCCCAGCATTTT	CASSVEGLNQPQHF
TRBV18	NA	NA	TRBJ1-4	TGTGCCAGCTCACCCGCTGGTGCAGGGGCTGAAAAACTGTTTTTT	CASSPAGAGAEKLFF
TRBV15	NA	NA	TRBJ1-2	TGTGCCACCAGCAGGTCCAGGGTAACTAATAACTATGGCTACACCTTC	CATSRSRVTNNYGYTF
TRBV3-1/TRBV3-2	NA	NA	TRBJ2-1	TGTGCCAGCAGCCAAGCGGTGAATAATGAGCAGTTCTTC	CASSQAVNNEQFF
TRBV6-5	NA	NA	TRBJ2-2	TGTGCCAGCAGTTACTCAGGCCGAAACACCGGGGAGCTGTTTTTT	CASSYSGRNTGELFF
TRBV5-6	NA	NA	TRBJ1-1	TGTGCCAGCAGCTTGTCGTGGGGGTTGGACACTGAAGCTTTCTTT	CASSLSWGLDTEAFF
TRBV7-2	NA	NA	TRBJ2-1	TGTGCCAGCAGCTTAGGATTAGCGGCCCTTTTCTCCTACAATGAGCAGTTCTTC	CASSLGLAALFSYNEQFF